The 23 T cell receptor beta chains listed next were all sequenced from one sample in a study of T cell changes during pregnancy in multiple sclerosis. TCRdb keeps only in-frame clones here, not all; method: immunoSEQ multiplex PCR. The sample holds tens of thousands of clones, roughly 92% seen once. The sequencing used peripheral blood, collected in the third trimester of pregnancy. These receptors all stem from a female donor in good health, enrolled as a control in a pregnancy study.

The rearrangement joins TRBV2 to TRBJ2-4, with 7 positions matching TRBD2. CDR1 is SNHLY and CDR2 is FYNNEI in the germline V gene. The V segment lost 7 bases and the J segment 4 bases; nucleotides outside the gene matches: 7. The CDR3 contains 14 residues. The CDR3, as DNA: TGTGCCAGCATCCGGACTAGGACGAAAAACATTCAGTACTTC. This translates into CASIRTRTKNIQYF. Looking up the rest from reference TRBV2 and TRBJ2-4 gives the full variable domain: EPEVTQTPSHQVTQMGQEVILRCVPISNHLYFYWYRQILGQKVEFLVSFYNNEISEKSEIFDDQFSVERPDGSNFTLKIRSTKLEDSAMYFCASIRTRTKNIQYFGAGTRLSVL.

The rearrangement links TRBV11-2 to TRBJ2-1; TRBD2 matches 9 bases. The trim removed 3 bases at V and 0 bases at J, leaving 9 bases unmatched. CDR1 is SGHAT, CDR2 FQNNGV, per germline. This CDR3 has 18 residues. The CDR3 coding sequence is TGTGCCAGCAGCTTTCCGGCGGGACTAGCCCCCTCCTACAATGAGCAGTTCTTC. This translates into CASSFPAGLAPSYNEQFF.

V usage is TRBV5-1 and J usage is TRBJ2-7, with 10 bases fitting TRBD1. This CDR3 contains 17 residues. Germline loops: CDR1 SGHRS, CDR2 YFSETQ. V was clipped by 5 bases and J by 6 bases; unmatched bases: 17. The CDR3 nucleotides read TGCGCCAGCAGTCCCCTGGGGGGACAGGGGAAAACGATCGAGCAGTACTTC. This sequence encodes CASSPLGGQGKTIEQYF.

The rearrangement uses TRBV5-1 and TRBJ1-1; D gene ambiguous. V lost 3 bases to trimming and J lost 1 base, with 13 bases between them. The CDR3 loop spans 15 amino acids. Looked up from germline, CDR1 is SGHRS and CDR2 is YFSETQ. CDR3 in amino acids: CASSSPEPGNTEAFF. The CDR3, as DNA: TGCGCCAGCAGCTCCCCTGAACCAGGGAACACTGAAGCTTTCTTT.

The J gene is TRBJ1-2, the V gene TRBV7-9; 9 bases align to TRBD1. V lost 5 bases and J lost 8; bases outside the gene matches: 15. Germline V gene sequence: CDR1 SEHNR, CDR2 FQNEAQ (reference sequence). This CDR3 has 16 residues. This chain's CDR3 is CASSHPGTGRPGGYTF. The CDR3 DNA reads TGTGCCAGCAGCCACCCCGGGACAGGGAGGCCAGGCGGCTACACCTTC. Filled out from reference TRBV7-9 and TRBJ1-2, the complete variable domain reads DTGVSQNPRHKITKRGQNVTFRCDPISEHNRLYWYRQTLGQGPEFLTYFQNEAQLEKSRLLSDRFSAERPKGSFSTLEIQRTEQGDSAMYLCASSHPGTGRPGGYTFGSGTRLTVV.

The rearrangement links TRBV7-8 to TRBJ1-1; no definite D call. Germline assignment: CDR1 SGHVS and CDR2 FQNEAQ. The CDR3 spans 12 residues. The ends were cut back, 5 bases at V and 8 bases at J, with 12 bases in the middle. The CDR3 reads CASSQRVREAFF. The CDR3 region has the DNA TGTGCCAGCAGCCAACGGGTTAGGGAAGCTTTCTTT.

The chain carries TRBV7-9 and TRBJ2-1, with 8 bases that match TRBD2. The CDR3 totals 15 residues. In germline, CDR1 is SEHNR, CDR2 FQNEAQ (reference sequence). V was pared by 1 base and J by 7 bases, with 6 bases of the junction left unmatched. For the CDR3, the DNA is TGTGCCAGCAGCTTAGGGCGGGGGGTTCCGAATGAGCAGTTCTTC. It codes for CASSLGRGVPNEQFF.

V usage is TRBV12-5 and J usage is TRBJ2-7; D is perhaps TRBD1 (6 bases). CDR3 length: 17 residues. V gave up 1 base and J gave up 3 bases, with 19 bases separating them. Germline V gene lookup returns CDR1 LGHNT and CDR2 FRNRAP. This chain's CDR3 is CASGLALRGQTFYEQYF. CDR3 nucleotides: TGTGCTAGTGGTTTGGCCCTCAGGGGTCAGACGTTCTACGAGCAGTACTTC.

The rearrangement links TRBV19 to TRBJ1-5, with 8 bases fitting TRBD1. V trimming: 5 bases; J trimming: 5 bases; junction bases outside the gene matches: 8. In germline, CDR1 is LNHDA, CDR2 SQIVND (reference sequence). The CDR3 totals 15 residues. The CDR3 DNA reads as TGTGCCAGTAGTGGAGGGACAGGAAGCCATCAGCCCCAGCATTTT. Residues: CASSGGTGSHQPQHF.

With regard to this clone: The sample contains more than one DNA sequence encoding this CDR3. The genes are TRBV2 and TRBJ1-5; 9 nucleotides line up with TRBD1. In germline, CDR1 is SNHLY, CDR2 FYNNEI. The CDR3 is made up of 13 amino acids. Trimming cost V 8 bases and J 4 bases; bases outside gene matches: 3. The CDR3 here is CASSGTGNQPQHF. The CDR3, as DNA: TGTGCCAGCTCCGGGACAGGGAATCAGCCCCAGCATTTT.

The CDR3 spells CATQGAGYQPQHF. The CDR3 DNA sequence: TGTGCCACCCAGGGGGCGGGTTATCAGCCCCAGCATTTT. V and J are TRBV6-1 and TRBJ1-5; 8 nucleotides line up with TRBD1. This CDR3 is built from 13 residues. CDR1 is MNHNS and CDR2 is SASEGT in the germline V gene. Trimming removed 10 bases from V and 5 bases from J; junction bases left unmatched: 7.

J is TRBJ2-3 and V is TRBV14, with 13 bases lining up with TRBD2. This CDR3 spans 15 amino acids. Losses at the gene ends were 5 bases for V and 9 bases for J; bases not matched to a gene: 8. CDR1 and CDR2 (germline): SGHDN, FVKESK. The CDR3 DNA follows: TGTGCCAGCAGCGCCCGGACTAGCGGGAGTCTCACGCAGTATTTT. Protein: CASSARTSGSLTQYF.

The CDR3, as DNA: TGCAGCGTTCTAGAGAGTGGAAACACCATATATTTT. This codes for CSVLESGNTIYF. V is TRBV29-1 and J is TRBJ1-3; the D is unclear. The V and J ends lost 5 bases and 3 bases respectively, with 8 bases between them. The CDR3 loop spans 12 amino acids. Germline assignment: CDR1 SQVTM and CDR2 ANQGSEA.

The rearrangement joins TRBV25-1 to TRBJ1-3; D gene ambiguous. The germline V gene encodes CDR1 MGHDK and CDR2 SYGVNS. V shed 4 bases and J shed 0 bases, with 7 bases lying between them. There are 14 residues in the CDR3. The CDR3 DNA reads TGTGCCAGCAGTGTTCCAGGCTCTGGAAACACCATATATTTT. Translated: CASSVPGSGNTIYF.

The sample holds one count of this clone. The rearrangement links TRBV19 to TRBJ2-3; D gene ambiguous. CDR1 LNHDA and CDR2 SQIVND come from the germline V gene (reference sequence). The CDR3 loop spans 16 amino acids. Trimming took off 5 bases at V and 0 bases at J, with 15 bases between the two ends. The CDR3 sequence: CASSPRLYPSTDTQYF. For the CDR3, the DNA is TGTGCCAGTAGTCCCAGACTGTATCCTAGCACAGATACGCAGTATTTT.

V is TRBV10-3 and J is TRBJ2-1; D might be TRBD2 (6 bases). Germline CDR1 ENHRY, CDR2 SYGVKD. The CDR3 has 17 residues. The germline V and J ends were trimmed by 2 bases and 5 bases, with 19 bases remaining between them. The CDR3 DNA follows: TGTGCCATCAGTGAGCGCGGGGACTCTCTATCTGACAATGAGCAGTTCTTC. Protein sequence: CAISERGDSLSDNEQFF.

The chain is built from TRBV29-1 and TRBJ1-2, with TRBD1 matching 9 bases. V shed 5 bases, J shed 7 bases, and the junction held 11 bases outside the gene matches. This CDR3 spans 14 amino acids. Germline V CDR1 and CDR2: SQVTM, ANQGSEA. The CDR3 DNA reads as TGCAGCGTTTCCTCCGGGACAGGGTTCTCTGGCTACACCTTC. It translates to CSVSSGTGFSGYTF. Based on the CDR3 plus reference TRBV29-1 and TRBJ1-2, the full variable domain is SAVISQKPSRDICQRGTSLTIQCQVDSQVTMMFWYRQQPGQSLTLIATANQGSEATYESGFVIDKFPISRPNLTFSTLTVSNMSPEDSSIYLCSVSSGTGFSGYTFGSGTRLTVV.

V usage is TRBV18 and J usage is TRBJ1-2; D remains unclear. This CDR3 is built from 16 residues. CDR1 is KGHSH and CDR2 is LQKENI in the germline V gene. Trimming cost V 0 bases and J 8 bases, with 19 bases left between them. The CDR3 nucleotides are TGTGCCAGCTCACCACCGGGTAGTGTTCGTCGGGTGGGCTACACCTTC. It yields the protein CASSPPGSVRRVGYTF.

The CDR3 nucleotides are TGTGCCAGCTCAGCTGTTGGGGCAAATAACAATGAGCAGTTCTTC. The encoded protein is CASSAVGANNNEQFF. This chain connects TRBV28 to TRBJ2-1; possible D gene TRBD1, 5 bases. Germline assignment: CDR1 MDHEN and CDR2 SYDVKM. The V end lost 8 bases, the J end lost 5 bases, and 19 bases lay between the germline ends. This CDR3 contains 15 residues.

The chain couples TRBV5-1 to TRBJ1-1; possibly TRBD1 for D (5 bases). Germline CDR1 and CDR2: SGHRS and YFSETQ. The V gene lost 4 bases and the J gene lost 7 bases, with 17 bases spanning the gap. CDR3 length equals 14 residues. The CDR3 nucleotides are TGCGCCAGCAGCCCCGGCCCTCGCCAGGGTGAAGCTTTCTTT. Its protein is CASSPGPRQGEAFF.

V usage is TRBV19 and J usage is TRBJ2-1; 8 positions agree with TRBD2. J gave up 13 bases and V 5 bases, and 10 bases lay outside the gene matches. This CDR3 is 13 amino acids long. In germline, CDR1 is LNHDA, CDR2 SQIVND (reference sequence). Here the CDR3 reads CASSPLSGEGQFF. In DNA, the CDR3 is TGTGCCAGTAGTCCCCTTAGCGGGGAGGGCCAGTTCTTC.

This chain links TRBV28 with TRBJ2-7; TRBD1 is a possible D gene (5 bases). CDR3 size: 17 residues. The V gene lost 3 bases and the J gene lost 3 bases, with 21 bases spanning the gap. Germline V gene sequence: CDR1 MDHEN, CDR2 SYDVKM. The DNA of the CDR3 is TGTGCCAGCAGTTTTTCCGGTTCTGGATCCCAGGGCTACGAGCAGTACTTC. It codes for CASSFSGSGSQGYEQYF.

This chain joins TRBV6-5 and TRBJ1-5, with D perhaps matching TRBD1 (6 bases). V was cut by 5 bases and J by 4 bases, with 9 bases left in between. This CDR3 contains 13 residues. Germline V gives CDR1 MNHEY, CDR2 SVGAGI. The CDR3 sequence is CASSRTENQPQHF. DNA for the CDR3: TGTGCCAGCAGTAGGACAGAGAATCAGCCCCAGCATTTT.